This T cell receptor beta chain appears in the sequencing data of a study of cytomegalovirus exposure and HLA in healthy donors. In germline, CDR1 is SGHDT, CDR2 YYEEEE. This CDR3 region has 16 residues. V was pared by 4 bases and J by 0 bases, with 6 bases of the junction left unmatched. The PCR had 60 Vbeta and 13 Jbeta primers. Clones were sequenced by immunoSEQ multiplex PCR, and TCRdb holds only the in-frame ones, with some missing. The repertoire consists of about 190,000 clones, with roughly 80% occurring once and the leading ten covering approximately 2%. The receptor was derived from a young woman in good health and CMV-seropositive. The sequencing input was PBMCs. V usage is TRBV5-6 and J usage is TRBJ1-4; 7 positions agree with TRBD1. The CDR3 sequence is CASSTRDSATNEKLFF. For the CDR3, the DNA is TGTGCCAGCAGCACCCGGGACAGCGCAACTAATGAAAAACTGTTTTTT. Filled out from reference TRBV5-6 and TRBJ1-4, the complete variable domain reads DAGVTQSPTHLIKTRGQQVTLRCSPKSGHDTVSWYQQALGQGPQFIFQYYEEEERQRGNFPDRFSGHQFPNYSSELNVNALLLGDSALYLCASSTRDSATNEKLFFGSGTQLSVL.